This is a list of T cell receptor beta chains from one sample in a study of blood T cells in healthy people across ages. In TCRdb, the 5' RACE reads were re-called with MiXCR into one record per CDR3 protein. The sample gives under 700,000 distinct CDR3 sequences, 20% to 30% of which show up once; less than 9% is in the top ten. These same data were also listed under a study on T cells of mothers and their children.

Sample: blood. These TCRs come from a boy between 10 and 17 years old in good health. Both conserved end residues are part of each CDR3. D genes are given only for firm matches.

v_call d_call cdr3_aa
TRBV2 - CASRVYEQYF
TRBV3-1 - CASSPIGLYSIQYF
TRBV30 - CAWSLPGIPPNYGYTF
TRBV18 - CASSPGLAGPLAKNIQYF
TRBV7-2 - CASSLLREQYF
TRBV30 - CAWSGREETEAFF
TRBV5-1 - CASSMQSLNTEAFF
TRBV28 - CASSSYGTGGNYGYTF
TRBV6-6 TRBD2 CASSSLAGGLGGEQYF
TRBV6-6 TRBD1 CASSYGQGVYYEQYF
TRBV6-5 - CASSYGGRLNEQFF